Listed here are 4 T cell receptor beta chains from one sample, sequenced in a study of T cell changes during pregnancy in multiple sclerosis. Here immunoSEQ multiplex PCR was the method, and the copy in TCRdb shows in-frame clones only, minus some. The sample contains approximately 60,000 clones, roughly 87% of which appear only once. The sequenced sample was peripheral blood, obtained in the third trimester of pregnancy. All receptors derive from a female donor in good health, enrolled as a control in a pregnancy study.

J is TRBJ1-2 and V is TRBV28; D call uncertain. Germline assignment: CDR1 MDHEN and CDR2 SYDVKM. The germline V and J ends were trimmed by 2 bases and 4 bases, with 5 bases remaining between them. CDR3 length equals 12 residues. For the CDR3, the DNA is TGTGCCAGCAGTTTAATGAGCTATGGCTACACCTTC. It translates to CASSLMSYGYTF.

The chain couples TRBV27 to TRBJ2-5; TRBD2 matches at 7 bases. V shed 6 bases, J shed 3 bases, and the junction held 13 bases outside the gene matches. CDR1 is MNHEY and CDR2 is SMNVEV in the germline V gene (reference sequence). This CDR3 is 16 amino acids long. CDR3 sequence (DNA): TGTGCCAGCAGCTCATACGGTCTAGCGGCAAAAGAGACCCAGTACTTC. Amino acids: CASSSYGLAAKETQYF.

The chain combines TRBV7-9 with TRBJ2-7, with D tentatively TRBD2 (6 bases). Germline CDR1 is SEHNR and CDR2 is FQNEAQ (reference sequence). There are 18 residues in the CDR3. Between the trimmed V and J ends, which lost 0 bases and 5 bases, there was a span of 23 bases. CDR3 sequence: CASSLAPGVGGIGDEQYF. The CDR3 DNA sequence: TGTGCCAGCAGCTTAGCCCCGGGTGTAGGAGGGATAGGCGACGAGCAGTACTTC. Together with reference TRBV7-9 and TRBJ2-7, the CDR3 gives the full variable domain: DTGVSQNPRHKITKRGQNVTFRCDPISEHNRLYWYRQTLGQGPEFLTYFQNEAQLEKSRLLSDRFSAERPKGSFSTLEIQRTEQGDSAMYLCASSLAPGVGGIGDEQYFGPGTRLTVT.

As DNA, the CDR3 is TGTGCCAGCAGCCCCCAGGGACAGGTACTTAACTATGGCTACACCTTC. Translating gives CASSPQGQVLNYGYTF. The chain recombines TRBV5-4 with TRBJ1-2; 8 nucleotides agree with TRBD1. The V gene's germline CDR1 is SGHNT and CDR2 YYREEE (reference sequence). The length of the CDR3 is 16 residues. V shed 4 bases and J 1 base; nucleotides not matched to a gene: 9. Filled out from reference TRBV5-4 and TRBJ1-2, the complete variable domain reads ETGVTQSPTHLIKTRGQQVTLRCSSQSGHNTVSWYQQALGQGPQFIFQYYREEENGRGNFPPRFSGLQFPNYSSELNVNALELDDSALYLCASSPQGQVLNYGYTFGSGTRLTVV.